This T cell receptor beta chain was profiled in a study of T cell changes during pregnancy in multiple sclerosis. Germline CDR1 is SGHRS and CDR2 is YFSETQ. Unmatched junction bases numbered 12, after V lost 4 bases and J lost 1 base. The CDR3 sequence is 17 residues long. Using immunoSEQ multiplex PCR, the repertoire was profiled, and TCRdb retains in-frame clones only, with some absent. The repertoire holds tens of thousands of clones, around 92% seen once, with 0.7% to 0.9% in the top ten. The chain uses TRBV5-1 and TRBJ1-2; 8 bases are shared with TRBD1. This TCR came from a female donor with multiple sclerosis, enrolled in a pregnancy study. Sequences were derived from CD4+ T cells from peripheral blood mononuclear cells, sampled in the third trimester of pregnancy. The CDR3: CASSNGTGPSRNYGYTF. In DNA, the CDR3 is TGCGCCAGCAGCAACGGGACAGGCCCATCGCGTAACTATGGCTACACCTTC.